The 12 T cell receptor beta chains below come from one sample, sequenced in a study of blood T cell repertoires in COVID-19. Data came from immunoSEQ multiplex PCR; TCRdb stores just in-frame clones and leaves some out. The sample comprises hundreds of thousands of clones, about nine tenths of which are singletons, and around 11% rests with the top ten. Specimen: peripheral blood. These receptors came from a woman under 40 with COVID-19, enrolled during active disease.

The chain carries TRBV28 and TRBJ1-1; D remains unclear. The CDR3 has 15 residues. Trimming stripped 2 bases from V and 1 base from J, with 11 bases between. The germline V gene encodes CDR1 MDHEN and CDR2 SYDVKM. In nucleotides, the CDR3 is TGTGCCAGCAGTTTAACCCCCCGGGGGAACACTGAAGCTTTCTTT. It specifies CASSLTPRGNTEAFF.

This clone came up once. The chain carries TRBV5-1 and TRBJ2-1; D is undetermined. Germline V gives CDR1 SGHRS, CDR2 YFSETQ. Between the trimmed V and J ends, which lost 0 bases and 4 bases, there was a span of 8 bases. CDR3 length: 14 residues. The CDR3 DNA follows: TGCGCCAGCAGCTTGGCCGTCCAGTACAATGAGCAGTTCTTC. It translates to CASSLAVQYNEQFF.

J is TRBJ2-3 and V is TRBV6-6, with a tentative D call TRBD2 (6 bases). CDR1 is MNHNY and CDR2 is SVGAGI in the germline V gene (reference sequence). CDR3 length: 14 residues. V lost 0 bases and J 2 bases, leaving 6 bases between the germline ends. CDR3 in DNA: TGTGCCAGCAGTTACTCGGACTACACAGATACGCAGTATTTT. Translating it yields CASSYSDYTDTQYF.

V is TRBV5-1 and J is TRBJ2-2, with 7 bases fitting TRBD2. The CDR3 is 15 residues long. The trim removed 4 bases at V and 2 bases at J, leaving 5 bases unmatched. Germline V CDR1 and CDR2: SGHRS, YFSETQ. In DNA form, the CDR3 reads TGCGCCAGCAGCCGCGGGGGATCAAACACCGGGGAGCTGTTTTTT. It codes for CASSRGGSNTGELFF.

V gene TRBV5-1 combines with J gene TRBJ2-5; 11 nucleotides line up with TRBD2. The germline V gene encodes CDR1 SGHRS and CDR2 YFSETQ. With V trimmed by 0 bases and J by 4 bases, 5 bases remained unmatched. The CDR3 loop spans 16 amino acids. CDR3 sequence reads: CASSLGASGRTETQYF. The CDR3 DNA reads as TGCGCCAGCAGCTTGGGAGCTAGCGGGAGGACAGAGACCCAGTACTTC.

This chain joins TRBV7-3 and TRBJ2-3, with 7 bases lining up with TRBD1. The CDR3 sequence is 17 residues long. Germline V gene sequence: CDR1 SGHTA, CDR2 FQGTGA. With 1 base clipped from V and 4 bases from J, the junction kept 11 bases outside the gene matches. DNA of the CDR3: TGTGCCAGCAGCTTAAACCCGGGAACAGGGGCGGCAGATACGCAGTATTTT. It codes for CASSLNPGTGAADTQYF.

The chain employs TRBV28 and TRBJ2-7, with 7 bases matching TRBD1. The germline V gene has CDR1 MDHEN and CDR2 SYDVKM. This CDR3 contains 12 residues. The CDR3 loop reads CASTGPIYEQYF. The CDR3 DNA is TGTGCTTCGACAGGGCCCATCTACGAGCAGTACTTC.

The rearrangement links TRBV5-4 to TRBJ1-3; unclear D gene. With 4 bases removed from V and 3 bases from J, the gap between germline ends came to 14 bases. Germline CDR1 is SGHNT and CDR2 is YYREEE (reference sequence). This CDR3 contains 15 residues. The CDR3 region is CASSLGPGSGNTIYF. Written as DNA, the CDR3 is TGTGCCAGCAGCCTAGGTCCCGGGAGTGGAAACACCATATATTTT.

The V and J genes are TRBV19 and TRBJ1-5; 7 bases line up with TRBD1. CDR1 is LNHDA, CDR2 SQIVND, per germline (reference sequence). The CDR3 loop spans 16 amino acids. Trimming cost V 5 bases and J 1 base; bases outside gene matches: 8. The CDR3 DNA follows: TGTGCCAGTAGTTTATTCAAGGACAGGAGCAATCAGCCCCAGCATTTT. Translating it yields CASSLFKDRSNQPQHF.

CDR3 region: CASTRSRAGELFF. The CDR3 nucleotides read TGTGCCAGCACCAGGAGCAGGGCCGGGGAGCTGTTTTTT. The chain couples TRBV9 to TRBJ2-2, with D possibly matching TRBD1 (5 bases). Germline V gene sequence: CDR1 SGDLS, CDR2 YYNGEE. CDR3 length equals 13 residues. V lost 6 bases and J 6 bases, leaving 12 bases between the germline ends.

The CDR3 loop is CASSFTHGTATYEQYF. The DNA for the CDR3 is TGTGCCAGCAGTTTCACCCACGGGACTGCAACCTACGAGCAGTACTTC. The chain combines TRBV6-5 with TRBJ2-7; weak D call: TRBD2 (6 bases). From germline, CDR1 is MNHEY and CDR2 SVGAGI. The CDR3 totals 16 residues. V dropped 4 bases and J dropped 2 bases, with 18 bases sitting between them.

This chain links TRBV30 with TRBJ2-7; 11 bases match TRBD2. The CDR3 contains 19 residues. The germline gives CDR1 GTSNPN, CDR2 SVGIG (reference sequence). V shed 3 bases and J 0 bases; nucleotides not matched to a gene: 16. CDR3 residues: CAWRDPGLAAHLSSYEQYF. CDR3 sequence (DNA): TGTGCCTGGAGAGATCCGGGACTAGCGGCCCACCTCAGCTCCTACGAGCAGTACTTC.